These 29 T cell receptor beta chains originate from one sample sequenced in a study of response to subunit inactivated influenza vaccine. MiXCR was run by TCRdb on the RT-PCR reads, yielding one entry per CDR3 protein. The repertoire holds 800,000 to 1,000,000 distinct CDR3 sequences, with approximately 22% as singletons. The material was PBMCs from blood, obtained 4 to 6 days after vaccination. The receptors were sampled from a man in his fifties who received an inactivated influenza vaccine.

This clonotype was observed a handful of times. The DNA for the CDR3 is TGTGCCAGCTCACCTAGTGAAGGCTATGGCTACACCTTC. Translated, it gives CASSPSEGYGYTF. The chain carries TRBV18 and TRBJ1-2; D not certain. Germline values: CDR1 KGHSH, CDR2 LQKENI. The CDR3 has 13 amino acids. V was shortened by 3 bases and J by 4 bases, with 9 bases between the two germline ends.

The chain links TRBV6-1 to TRBJ2-7; 7 bases align to TRBD1. V shed 4 bases, J shed 2 bases, and the junction held 5 bases outside the gene matches. Germline V gene data show CDR1 as MNHNS and CDR2 as SASEGT. CDR3 length: 14 amino acids. CDR3 protein: CASSGQGGTYEQYF. The DNA of the CDR3 is TGTGCCAGCAGTGGACAGGGTGGGACCTACGAGCAGTACTTC.

This clonotype showed up many times. The junction differs from germline at one of its ends, possibly a read error. The chain joins TRBV5-1 to TRBJ2-7, with D possibly being TRBD1 (5 bases). The germline V gene encodes CDR1 SGHRS and CDR2 YFSETQ. CDR3 length: 12 amino acids. The CDR3 region has the DNA TGCGCCAGCAGCCCGGACACATACGGGCAGTACTTC. Protein product: CASSPDTYGQYF.

Concerning this clonotype: One junction end disagrees with the germline gene, perhaps due to a read error. The J gene is TRBJ2-4, the V gene TRBV20-1; 8 nucleotides align to TRBD2. This CDR3 has 15 amino acids. The germline V gene has CDR1 DFQATT and CDR2 SNEGSKA (reference sequence). For the CDR3, the DNA is TGCAGTGCCACCGAATTAGGACTAGCCGAAAACATTCAGTACTTC. The encoded protein is CSATELGLAENIQYF.

This chain connects TRBV29-1 to TRBJ2-7; 10 bases map to TRBD2. Germline CDR1 and CDR2: SQVTM and ANQGSEA. The CDR3 has 16 amino acids. J was trimmed by 0 bases and V by 0 bases; bases with no gene match: 5. This CDR3 is CSVEEGLAETSYEQYF. CDR3 DNA sequence: TGCAGCGTTGAAGAAGGACTAGCGGAAACCTCCTACGAGCAGTACTTC.

This chain uses TRBV20-1 with TRBJ2-7; 11 nucleotides agree with TRBD2. CDR3 length: 15 residues. V shed 3 bases, J shed 2 bases, and the junction held 6 bases outside the gene matches. Germline V gene data show CDR1 as DFQATT and CDR2 as SNEGSKA (reference sequence). DNA of the CDR3: TGCAGTGCTAGCGGGACTAGCGGCAAAACCTACGAGCAGTACTTC. It encodes CSASGTSGKTYEQYF.

This clonotype came up a few times. V is TRBV20-1 and J is TRBJ2-1; 9 nucleotides agree with TRBD2. CDR3 length: 16 amino acids. Germline assignment: CDR1 DFQATT and CDR2 SNEGSKA (reference sequence). The V gene end was trimmed by 4 bases and the J gene end by 4 bases; junction bases not matched to a gene: 11. The chain's CDR3 is CSATSPGLATYNEQFF. As DNA, the CDR3 is TGCAGTGCTACGAGCCCGGGACTAGCCACATACAATGAGCAGTTCTTC.

The chain is built from TRBV6-1 and TRBJ2-1; 14 bases align to TRBD2. Germline values: CDR1 MNHNS, CDR2 SASEGT. The CDR3 is 15 residues long. Losses at the gene ends were 7 bases for V and 4 bases for J; bases not matched to a gene: 3. CDR3 in DNA: TGTGCCAGCACGGGGACTAGCGGGAGTTACAATGAGCAGTTCTTC. This sequence encodes CASTGTSGSYNEQFF.

This chain uses TRBV30 with TRBJ2-2; D gene unclear. The CDR3 consists of 12 residues. V lost 2 bases to trimming and J lost 5 bases, with 6 bases between them. The germline gives CDR1 GTSNPN, CDR2 SVGIG (reference sequence). CDR3 in amino acids: CAWSMVTGELFF. CDR3 in DNA: TGTGCCTGGAGTATGGTAACCGGGGAGCTGTTTTTT.

The rearrangement joins TRBV5-1 to TRBJ2-6, with 9 bases identical to TRBD1. The CDR3 covers 16 residues. V shed 4 bases, J shed 4 bases, and the junction held 6 bases outside the gene matches. Germline V gives CDR1 SGHRS, CDR2 YFSETQ. CDR3 region: CASSTGTGRGANVLTF. CDR3 in DNA: TGCGCCAGCAGCACTGGGACAGGGAGAGGGGCCAACGTCCTGACTTTC.

The chain is built from TRBV7-9 and TRBJ2-2; 12 nucleotides align to TRBD2. V was pared by 5 bases and J by 3 bases, with 4 bases of the junction left unmatched. The CDR3 has 16 amino acids. Germline values: CDR1 SEHNR, CDR2 FQNEAQ (reference sequence). The CDR3 reads CASSPWTSGDTGELFF. Here the CDR3 DNA reads TGTGCCAGCAGCCCCTGGACTAGCGGGGACACCGGGGAGCTGTTTTTT.

Details on this clonotype: A read error may explain this, as a much larger clone is one base away. The V gene is TRBV12-3 or TRBV12-4, the J gene TRBJ1-1; D might be TRBD1 (5 bases). The CDR3 loop spans 15 amino acids. CDR3 sequence reads: CASSLDLGGNTETFF. DNA for the CDR3: TGTGCCAGCAGTTTAGATCTGGGGGGGAACACTGAAACTTTCTTT.

This clonotype was detected only a few times. The J gene is TRBJ2-1, the V gene TRBV7-2; 11 bases are shared with TRBD2. The length of the CDR3 is 16 residues. V lost 0 bases and J lost 5; bases outside the gene matches: 3. Germline V gene lookup returns CDR1 SGHTA and CDR2 FQGNSA. Written as DNA, the CDR3 is TGTGCCAGCAGCTTAGCGCTAGCGGGAGGAAACAATGAGCAGTTCTTC. Encoded protein: CASSLALAGGNNEQFF.

V usage is TRBV4-2 and J usage is TRBJ2-7; 14 bases match TRBD2. The V gene's germline CDR1 is LGHNA and CDR2 YNFKEQ. With V trimmed by 3 bases and J by 5 bases, 6 bases remained unmatched. The CDR3 spans 16 residues. CDR3 residues: CASSQPGTSGGHEQYF. The CDR3 bases are TGTGCCAGCAGCCAGCCTGGGACTAGCGGGGGCCACGAGCAGTACTTC.

This clonotype was seen more than once but under ten times. V gene TRBV7-2 combines with J gene TRBJ2-3; 7 bases match TRBD1. With V trimmed by 1 base and J by 5 bases, 6 bases remained unmatched. Germline V lookup: CDR1 SGHTA, CDR2 FQGNSA. The CDR3 is 15 residues long. The CDR3 DNA sequence: TGTGCCAGCAGCTTAGACAGGGGCGATGGAGATACGCAGTATTTT. The encoded protein is CASSLDRGDGDTQYF.

The chain couples TRBV6-1 to TRBJ2-5; D call uncertain. The length of the CDR3 is 11 residues. Between the trimmed V and J ends, which lost 11 bases and 0 bases, there was a span of 7 bases. Germline values: CDR1 MNHNS, CDR2 SASEGT. The CDR3 sequence is CALQNQETQYF. The CDR3 coding sequence is TGTGCCCTACAGAACCAAGAGACCCAGTACTTC.

This chain links TRBV3-1 with TRBJ2-1, with TRBD2 matching 12 bases. The CDR3 sequence is 17 residues long. The V gene's germline CDR1 is LGHDT and CDR2 YNNKEL (reference sequence). The V and J ends lost 4 bases and 7 bases, in that order; junction bases with no gene match: 11. CDR3 region: CASSPRPGLAGWNEQFF. Here the CDR3 DNA reads TGTGCCAGCAGCCCACGACCCGGACTAGCGGGATGGAATGAGCAGTTCTTC.

This clonotype was recorded a few times. The chain employs TRBV5-1 and TRBJ1-2, with D possibly being TRBD1 (6 bases). V was shortened by 6 bases and J by 0 bases, with 15 bases between the two germline ends. The germline V gene has CDR1 SGHRS and CDR2 YFSETQ. This CDR3 is built from 15 residues. The CDR3, as DNA: TGCGCCAGCACCCTAGCAGGGGACGCTAACTATGGCTACACCTTC. Protein sequence: CASTLAGDANYGYTF.

This clonotype was found a few times. V is TRBV3-1 and J is TRBJ1-1, with D unclear. The CDR3 length is 15 residues. The germline V and J ends were trimmed by 0 bases and 1 base, with 9 bases remaining between them. Germline CDR1 reads LGHDT; CDR2 reads YNNKEL (reference sequence). The DNA of the CDR3 is TGTGCCAGCAGCCAAGATCGGGTTGCGAACACTGAAGCTTTCTTT. Translation gives CASSQDRVANTEAFF. The full variable domain, rest sourced from reference TRBV3-1 and TRBJ1-1, is DTAVSQTPKYLVTQMGNDKSIKCEQNLGHDTMYWYKQDSKKFLKIMFSYNNKELIINETVPNRFSPKSPDKAHLNLHINSLELGDSAVYFCASSQDRVANTEAFFGQGTRLTVV.

This sequence joins TRBV24-1 and TRBJ2-1; TRBD1 matches 12 bases. The junction had 11 bases not matched to a gene; V was cut back by 10 bases and J by 8 bases. Germline V gives CDR1 KGHDR, CDR2 SFDVKD. The CDR3 consists of 15 residues. The CDR3 loop is CATARGDRGLDEQFF. CDR3 nucleotide sequence: TGTGCCACTGCTCGGGGGGACAGGGGGCTCGATGAGCAGTTCTTC.

The table lists this clonotype with a few counts. The rearrangement links TRBV20-1 to TRBJ2-5, with 16 positions matching TRBD2. The CDR3 length is 16 residues. Germline trimming cut 3 bases from V and 6 bases from J; bases unmatched to any gene: 7. Germline CDR1 reads DFQATT; CDR2 reads SNEGSKA (reference sequence). The CDR3: CSASPGLAGGRKTQYF. DNA for the CDR3: TGCAGTGCTAGTCCGGGACTAGCGGGGGGGCGGAAGACCCAGTACTTC.

This chain connects TRBV6-1 to TRBJ1-4; the D gene is possibly TRBD1 (5 bases). The V gene's germline CDR1 is MNHNS and CDR2 SASEGT. The germline V and J ends were trimmed by 10 bases and 8 bases, with 20 bases remaining between them. The CDR3 extends over 14 amino acids. Here the CDR3 DNA reads TGTGCCACAATGAAAGACAGTATAATGGAAAAACTGTTTTTT. Its translation is CATMKDSIMEKLFF.

In its sample, this clonotype was seen many times. This rearrangement joins TRBV2 to TRBJ2-2, with D possibly being TRBD1 (5 bases). CDR3 length: 14 amino acids. The germline CDR1 and CDR2 sequences are SNHLY and FYNNEI. Trimming shortened V by 8 bases and J by 1 base, and 11 bases separated the two germline ends. CDR3 in amino acids: CASQGRENTGELFF. In DNA, the CDR3 is TGTGCCAGCCAGGGCAGGGAGAACACCGGGGAGCTGTTTTTT. Complete variable domain (other parts from reference TRBV2 and TRBJ2-2): EPEVTQTPSHQVTQMGQEVILRCVPISNHLYFYWYRQILGQKVEFLVSFYNNEISEKSEIFDDQFSVERPDGSNFTLKIRSTKLEDSAMYFCASQGRENTGELFFGEGSRLTVL.

This clonotype has only a few counts. This chain uses TRBV12-3 or TRBV12-4 with TRBJ2-1; 7 bases fit TRBD1. The CDR3 is 13 residues long. Trimming cost V 7 bases and J 11 bases; bases outside gene matches: 11. The CDR3 DNA is TGTGCCAGCACCCTCAAGGGGGCTACCAAGCAGTTCTTC. The encoded protein is CASTLKGATKQFF.

The sample holds a few counts of this clonotype. The chain recombines TRBV12-3 or TRBV12-4 with TRBJ2-7, with D possibly being TRBD2 (5 bases). The length of the CDR3 is 14 residues. Deletions cut 1 base from V and 5 bases from J, with 12 bases between. This chain's CDR3 is CASSLVLSGNEQYF. For the CDR3, the DNA is TGTGCCAGCAGTTTAGTTCTCAGCGGCAACGAGCAGTACTTC.

The chain recombines TRBV6-2 or TRBV6-3 with TRBJ1-5; D gene ambiguous. The CDR3 is 17 amino acids. Trimming removed 5 bases from V and 2 bases from J, with 19 bases in between. Germline values: CDR1 MNHEY, CDR2 SVGEGT. CDR3 nucleotides: TGTGCCAGCAGTCTATCCGGAGGACGGAGACGCAATCAGCCCCAGCATTTT. It specifies CASSLSGGRRRNQPQHF.

Comments on this clonotype: A clone one base away is much larger, so this may be a read error. The chain links TRBV5-8 to TRBJ1-6; 8 positions match TRBD1. In germline, CDR1 is SGHTS, CDR2 YDEGEE. The CDR3 covers 14 residues. The CDR3 DNA reads TGTGCCAGCAGCTTGTTGCAGGGGGCGAAGGCCCTCCGCTTT. Encoded protein: CASSLLQGAKALRF. Looking up the rest from reference TRBV5-8 and TRBJ1-6 gives the full variable domain: EAGVTQSPTHLIKTRGQQATLRCSPISGHTSVYWYQQALGLGLQFLLWYDEGEERNRGNFPPRFSGRQFPNYSSELNVNALELEDSALYLCASSLLQGAKALRFGNGTRLTVT.

The chain recombines TRBV7-2 with TRBJ1-4; D ambiguous. CDR3 length: 15 residues. V was cut by 1 base and J by 5 bases, with 11 bases left in between. Per germline, CDR1 SGHTA and CDR2 FQGNSA. The CDR3 sequence: CASSLGTAPNEKLFF. The CDR3 DNA follows: TGTGCCAGCAGCTTAGGGACTGCTCCGAATGAAAAACTGTTTTTT.

This clonotype was picked up a small number of times. The V call is TRBV6-1, the J call TRBJ2-2; 9 bases fit TRBD1. From germline, CDR1 is MNHNS and CDR2 SASEGT. The CDR3 sequence is 15 residues long. V was clipped by 6 bases and J by 4 bases; unmatched bases: 6. The CDR3 sequence is CASRSPGQGTGELFF. In DNA, the CDR3 is TGTGCCAGCAGATCGCCGGGACAGGGCACCGGGGAGCTGTTTTTT.